This entry lists 25 T cell receptor beta chains sequenced from one sample in a study of cytomegalovirus exposure and HLA in healthy donors. Clones were sequenced by immunoSEQ multiplex PCR, and TCRdb holds only the in-frame ones, with some missing. This sample carries more than 85,000 clones, 85% to 90% of them seen once, and the ten largest clones take approximately 4%. The sequenced material came from PBMCs. These receptor sequences come from a woman aged 18 to 35 in good health and CMV-seropositive.

The chain joins TRBV27 to TRBJ1-4, with D tentatively TRBD1 (5 bases). Deletions cut 3 bases from V and 5 bases from J, with 16 bases between. This CDR3 is built from 16 residues. Looked up from germline, CDR1 is MNHEY and CDR2 is SMNVEV (reference sequence). The CDR3, as DNA: TGTGCCAGCAGTTTCGGAACAGGTGCAGGGAATGAAAAACTGTTTTTT. Its translation is CASSFGTGAGNEKLFF.

The gene calls are TRBV18 and TRBJ1-2; possible D gene TRBD1, 5 bases. From germline, CDR1 is KGHSH and CDR2 LQKENI. V shed 3 bases and J shed 4 bases, with 15 bases lying between them. This CDR3 is 15 amino acids long. In nucleotides, the CDR3 is TGTGCCAGCTCACCGTCCCTAGACAGTGTCTATGGCTACACCTTC. Its protein is CASSPSLDSVYGYTF.

The chain has TRBV11-2 and TRBJ2-7; 8 bases fit TRBD2. The germline V gene encodes CDR1 SGHAT and CDR2 FQNNGV. The CDR3 sequence is 16 residues long. Trimming at V came to 1 base and at J to 4 bases, leaving 9 bases not matched to a gene. The CDR3 protein is CASSLARAGAAYEQYF. Written as DNA, the CDR3 is TGTGCCAGCAGCTTAGCCCGAGCGGGGGCCGCTTACGAGCAGTACTTC. Full variable domain (missing parts from reference TRBV11-2 and TRBJ2-7): EAGVAQSPRYKIIEKRQSVAFWCNPISGHATLYWYQQILGQGPKLLIQFQNNGVVDDSQLPKDRFSAERLKGVDSTLKIQPAKLEDSAVYLCASSLARAGAAYEQYFGPGTRLTVT.

The V and J genes are TRBV28 and TRBJ2-7; the match to TRBD1 covers 8 bases. Germline trimming cut 3 bases from V and 2 bases from J; bases unmatched to any gene: 6. The CDR3 is 15 residues long. Germline lookup yields CDR1 MDHEN and CDR2 SYDVKM. The CDR3 loop is CASSFRQGLPYEQYF. The CDR3 region has the DNA TGTGCCAGCAGTTTTCGACAGGGGTTACCCTACGAGCAGTACTTC.

The chain uses TRBV18 and TRBJ2-7; 8 nucleotides align to TRBD1. Germline V lookup: CDR1 KGHSH, CDR2 LQKENI. CDR3 size: 18 residues. Losses at the gene ends were 4 bases for V and 0 bases for J; bases not matched to a gene: 14. The CDR3 spells CASSLGQGALVGSYEQYF. Here the CDR3 DNA reads TGTGCCAGCTCACTGGGCCAGGGGGCTTTAGTGGGCTCCTACGAGCAGTACTTC.

J is TRBJ2-1 and V is TRBV19; 8 positions agree with TRBD1. V lost 3 bases to trimming and J lost 6 bases; unmatched junction nucleotides: 4. The CDR3 has 14 residues. Per the germline V gene, CDR1 is LNHDA and CDR2 is SQIVND (reference sequence). This CDR3 is CASSIDDRGNEQFF. DNA for the CDR3: TGTGCCAGTAGTATCGATGACAGGGGCAATGAGCAGTTCTTC.

The chain joins TRBV12-5 to TRBJ1-2; TRBD1 is a possible D gene (5 bases). In germline, CDR1 is LGHNT, CDR2 FRNRAP. V was trimmed by 4 bases and J by 2 bases, leaving 8 bases between them. The length of the CDR3 is 13 residues. The CDR3 is CASGSDTNYGYTF. DNA of the CDR3: TGTGCTAGTGGTTCGGACACGAACTATGGCTACACCTTC. The full variable domain, with the rest looked up from reference TRBV12-5 and TRBJ1-2, is DARVTQTPRHKVTEMGQEVTMRCQPILGHNTVFWYRQTMMQGLELLAYFRNRAPLDDSGMPKDRFSAEMPDATLATLKIQPSEPRDSAVYFCASGSDTNYGYTFGSGTRLTVV.

This chain uses TRBV29-1 with TRBJ1-2; 7 positions match TRBD1. Unmatched junction bases numbered 22, after V lost 5 bases and J lost 1 base. There are 19 residues in the CDR3. Looked up from germline, CDR1 is SQVTM and CDR2 is ANQGSEA. As DNA, the CDR3 is TGCAGCGTTCCCAGCCGGGATCTTTTTCTGGGACAGATTAACTATGGCTACACCTTC. The encoded protein is CSVPSRDLFLGQINYGYTF.

This sequence joins TRBV11-3 and TRBJ2-2; 11 nucleotides line up with TRBD1. The J segment lost 7 bases and the V segment lost 1 base, leaving 11 bases of the junction unmatched. This CDR3 is 18 amino acids long. Germline lookup yields CDR1 SGHNT and CDR2 YENEEA. The CDR3, as DNA: TGTGCCAGCAGCTTAGGGTCATGGACAGGGGGCGAGGACGGGGAGCTGTTTTTT. Translation: CASSLGSWTGGEDGELFF.

The V gene is TRBV11-1, the J gene TRBJ1-1; maybe TRBD1 (6 bases). This CDR3 has 15 residues. The germline V gene has CDR1 SGHAT and CDR2 FQDESV (reference sequence). The germline V and J ends were trimmed by 0 bases and 0 bases, with 8 bases remaining between them. DNA for the CDR3: TGTGCCAGCAGCTTAGCAGGGGGAATGAACACTGAAGCTTTCTTT. Residues: CASSLAGGMNTEAFF.

This sequence joins TRBV29-1 and TRBJ2-2; D is possibly TRBD1 (6 bases). The germline gives CDR1 SQVTM, CDR2 ANQGSEA. CDR3 length: 16 residues. V shed 4 bases and J shed 5 bases, with 20 bases lying between them. The CDR3 reads CSVGGLQGQATGELFF. As DNA, the CDR3 is TGCAGCGTTGGAGGGCTCCAGGGGCAAGCAACCGGGGAGCTGTTTTTT.

The chain joins TRBV10-1 to TRBJ2-5; 13 bases align to TRBD2. The V gene's germline CDR1 is WNHNN and CDR2 SYGVQD (reference sequence). Unmatched junction bases numbered 8, after V lost 8 bases and J lost 2 bases. The CDR3 is 16 amino acids. This chain's CDR3 is CASPIGLAGVQETQYF. The CDR3 nucleotides read TGCGCCAGCCCTATTGGACTAGCGGGAGTGCAAGAGACCCAGTACTTC.

The V gene is TRBV10-3, the J gene TRBJ2-2; possible D gene TRBD2, 6 bases. Germline V lookup: CDR1 ENHRY, CDR2 SYGVKD. V lost 0 bases and J 8 bases, leaving 16 bases between the germline ends. The CDR3 extends over 16 amino acids. CDR3 region: CAISESGGTRAGELFF. CDR3 DNA sequence: TGTGCCATCAGTGAGTCTGGCGGGACCCGGGCTGGGGAGCTGTTTTTT.

This clone is judged medium-sized. The chain carries TRBV30 and TRBJ1-1; perhaps TRBD1 as D (5 bases). The CDR3 runs to 12 residues. Germline V lookup: CDR1 GTSNPN, CDR2 SVGIG (reference sequence). V lost 3 bases to trimming and J lost 4 bases, with 9 bases between them. CDR3: CAWSTTVTEAFF. The CDR3 DNA sequence: TGTGCCTGGAGCACGACAGTCACTGAAGCTTTCTTT. Full variable domain (missing parts from reference TRBV30 and TRBJ1-1): SQTIHQWPATLVQPVGSPLSLECTVEGTSNPNLYWYRQAAGRGLQLLFYSVGIGQISSEVPQNLSASRPQDRQFILSSKKLLLSDSGFYLCAWSTTVTEAFFGQGTRLTVV.

The chain couples TRBV4-2 to TRBJ2-1, with 9 positions matching TRBD2. This CDR3 region has 15 residues. Germline V gene sequence: CDR1 LGHNA, CDR2 YNFKEQ. The ends lost 0 bases at V and 8 bases at J; junction bases unmatched: 5. The CDR3 DNA reads TGTGCCAGCAGCCAAGAAGGTCAGCGGGGGGATGAGCAGTTCTTC. Its protein product is CASSQEGQRGDEQFF.

This clone was counted between two and nine times. The gene calls are TRBV2 and TRBJ2-3; D may be TRBD2 (6 bases). The ends were cut back, 6 bases at V and 1 base at J, with 14 bases in the middle. The CDR3 has 15 residues. Germline CDR1 is SNHLY and CDR2 is FYNNEI. The CDR3 DNA reads TGTGCCAGCAGGTCGTTCGGGAGCGGCACAGATACGCAGTATTTT. Amino acid sequence: CASRSFGSGTDTQYF.

This rearrangement joins TRBV18 to TRBJ2-1, with 8 positions matching TRBD2. The CDR3 loop spans 13 amino acids. CDR1 is KGHSH, CDR2 LQKENI, per germline. Trimming removed 3 bases from V and 9 bases from J; junction bases left unmatched: 4. In DNA, the CDR3 is TGTGCCAGCTCACCGCCTAGCGGGCCTGAGCAGTTCTTC. Translating it yields CASSPPSGPEQFF. Full variable domain (rest looked up from reference TRBV18 and TRBJ2-1): NAGVMQNPRHLVRRRGQEARLRCSPMKGHSHVYWYRQLPEEGLKFMVYLQKENIIDESGMPKERFSAEFPKEGPSILRIQQVVRGDSAAYFCASSPPSGPEQFFGPGTRLTVL.

This clone came up a few times. The chain has TRBV19 and TRBJ1-5; D is possibly TRBD1 (6 bases). The CDR3 length is 15 residues. V lost 5 bases to trimming and J lost 6 bases, with 17 bases between them. The germline V gene encodes CDR1 LNHDA and CDR2 SQIVND (reference sequence). The CDR3 region is CASSVTGLGFQPQHF. DNA of the CDR3: TGTGCCAGTAGTGTGACAGGTTTAGGTTTTCAGCCCCAGCATTTT.

The chain joins TRBV5-4 to TRBJ2-7; 10 bases fit TRBD1. This CDR3 region has 15 residues. Germline CDR1 reads SGHNT; CDR2 reads YYREEE (reference sequence). The V gene end was trimmed by 3 bases and the J gene end by 2 bases; junction bases not matched to a gene: 5. The CDR3 DNA reads as TGTGCCAGCAGCTCAAGGGACAGGGGAACCTACGAGCAGTACTTC. Its translation is CASSSRDRGTYEQYF.

The CDR3 protein is CASSPAGTGVPNSNQPQHF. The CDR3 bases are TGTGCCAGCAGCCCCGCGGGGACAGGAGTACCGAATAGCAATCAGCCCCAGCATTTT. This sequence joins TRBV5-6 and TRBJ1-5; 8 bases are a match to TRBD1. CDR3 length: 19 residues. Trimming removed 4 bases from V and 0 bases from J; junction bases left unmatched: 15. CDR1 SGHDT and CDR2 YYEEEE come from the germline V gene.

The genes are TRBV28 and TRBJ2-7; TRBD1 aligns across 7 bases. The J segment lost 0 bases and the V segment lost 6 bases, leaving 5 bases of the junction unmatched. The CDR3 extends over 14 amino acids. Germline V lookup: CDR1 MDHEN, CDR2 SYDVKM. The CDR3 loop is CASSTTGLSYEQYF. The CDR3 coding sequence is TGTGCCAGCAGCACGACAGGGCTCTCCTACGAGCAGTACTTC.

This chain joins TRBV11-3 and TRBJ2-7; 9 bases line up with TRBD1. The length of the CDR3 is 20 residues. V lost 10 bases to trimming and J lost 5 bases; unmatched junction nucleotides: 30. Germline V lookup: CDR1 SGHNT, CDR2 YENEEA. The CDR3 reads CAIQQPYNLNYRGLRDEQYF. The CDR3 DNA sequence: TGTGCCATCCAGCAACCCTACAATCTTAACTACAGGGGGCTTCGGGACGAGCAGTACTTC.

The rearrangement links TRBV29-1 to TRBJ2-2, with D tentatively TRBD2 (7 bases). Germline lookup yields CDR1 SQVTM and CDR2 ANQGSEA. V lost 7 bases to trimming and J lost 4 bases, with 16 bases between them. The CDR3 contains 14 residues. CDR3 region: CSARTGRGTGELFF. CDR3 nucleotides: TGCAGCGCACGTACAGGGAGGGGCACCGGGGAGCTGTTTTTT.

V usage is TRBV7-9 and J usage is TRBJ2-1; D is perhaps TRBD1 (5 bases). The germline V gene has CDR1 SEHNR and CDR2 FQNEAQ (reference sequence). The CDR3 is 14 amino acids. The germline V and J ends were trimmed by 2 bases and 1 base, with 6 bases remaining between them. Here the CDR3 DNA reads TGTGCCAGCAGCTTACAGGGTTCCTACAATGAGCAGTTCTTC. Protein: CASSLQGSYNEQFF.

The chain employs TRBV4-2 and TRBJ2-7; TRBD1 aligns across 11 bases. From germline, CDR1 is LGHNA and CDR2 YNFKEQ. The junction had 6 bases not matched to a gene; V was cut back by 4 bases and J by 4 bases. This CDR3 contains 15 residues. The CDR3 sequence is CASSPGQGAPYEQYF. CDR3 DNA: TGTGCCAGCAGCCCAGGACAGGGGGCCCCTTACGAGCAGTACTTC.